This T cell receptor (beta chain) stems from a study of cytomegalovirus exposure and HLA in healthy donors. Study-wide results and limits: The productive fraction for most TCR beta V segments was about 90% or about 30% in an earlier analysis. 16,951 TCR beta sequences were associated with HLA alleles at 0.05 false discovery rate in a later analysis.

The V segment lost 7 bases and the J segment 4 bases; nucleotides outside the gene matches: 5. This CDR3 comprises 15 residues. The germline gives CDR1 MNHEY, CDR2 SMNVEV (reference sequence). The PCR used 60 Vbeta and 13 Jbeta primers. This table comes from immunoSEQ multiplex PCR, and its TCRdb copy is limited to in-frame clones, with some not included. The data contain 95,000 to 100,000 clones, 76% of them singletons. Regarding this clone: What it binds is not known.

At collection, donors were nominally healthy, but unrecorded immune exposures were probable. The chain is built from TRBV27 and TRBJ1-6; 9 positions match TRBD1. This TCR derives from a man in his forties or fifties in good health and CMV-seronegative. Sample: PBMCs. The DNA of the CDR3 is TGTGCCAGCACGACAGGGGGTGTGTATAATTCACCCCTCCACTTT. Translating gives CASTTGGVYNSPLHF.